This T cell receptor beta chain was found in a study of lymphopenia after photon versus proton radiotherapy. Study-level findings and limits: A bigger post-nadir fall in TCR diversity correlated inversely with survival time in deceased patients.

Germline V gene data show CDR1 as SGHTA and CDR2 as FQGNSA. CDR3 length: 18 amino acids. J gave up 3 bases and V 3 bases, and 10 bases lay outside the gene matches. Only in-frame clones appear in the TCRdb table, and some are missing; sequencing was by immunoSEQ multiplex PCR. The table records nearly 25,000 clones, roughly 85% of them present only once. With regard to this clone: Its antigen is still unknown.

The sample was peripheral blood, taken from a patient treated with proton-based radiotherapy. The sequence came from a woman in her 70s with pancreatic cancer. The chain carries TRBV7-2 and TRBJ1-4, with TRBD1 identical over 10 bases. CDR3 region: CASSFVGTGVGPNEKLFF. The CDR3 DNA reads TGTGCCAGCAGCTTTGTGGGGACAGGGGTCGGGCCTAATGAAAAACTGTTTTTT.